This T cell receptor (beta chain) was recovered during a study of cytomegalovirus exposure and HLA in healthy donors. General study findings and limits: Prior analysis indicated that the majority of TCR beta V segments exhibited productivity approximately 90% or approximately 30% of the time. High sensitivity and specificity were reportedly achieved when the classifier diagnosed cytomegalovirus status. Later analysis indicated greater clonal expansion among HLA-associated TCR beta chains than among equally common other chains. Confirmation was obtained in vitro that three CMV-associated chains are specific for CMV antigens.

The V gene's germline CDR1 is MNHNY and CDR2 SVGAGI (reference sequence). This CDR3 is built from 14 residues. Germline trimming cut 3 bases from V and 5 bases from J; bases unmatched to any gene: 3. As for this clone: Its matching antigen is unknown.

13 Jbeta primers and 60 Vbeta primers were used for the PCR. Generated by immunoSEQ multiplex PCR, the TCRdb table keeps only in-frame clones and is missing some. Here the sample spans about 140,000 clones, nearly 90% being singletons. What was sequenced was PBMCs. The TCR was taken from a woman aged 40 to 50 in good health and CMV-seronegative. V is TRBV6-6 and J is TRBJ1-1, with 10 bases identical to TRBD1. The CDR3: CASSYPGQGTEAFF. CDR3 coding DNA: TGTGCCAGCAGTTATCCGGGACAGGGGACTGAAGCTTTCTTT.